These 23 T cell receptor beta chains were sequenced from one sample in a study of graft-versus-host responses after intestinal transplantation. These receptors' targets are unknown. Sequenced by immunoSEQ multiplex PCR; TCRdb stores in-frame clones only, minus some. The sample has tens of thousands of clones, about four fifths seen once; the top ten hold roughly 19%. Sequencing used unstimulated CD8+ T cells sorted from spleen or lymph node cells, obtained before intestinal transplant. The receptors derive from a human donor who received an intestinal transplant.

This clone was recorded a few times. Here the CDR3 reads CASSQQVGLTDTQYF. CDR3 DNA sequence: TGCGCCAGCAGCCAACAGGTGGGGCTCACAGATACGCAGTATTTT. V usage is TRBV4-3 and J usage is TRBJ2-3; D perhaps matches TRBD1 (5 bases). Between the trimmed V and J ends, which lost 2 bases and 2 bases, there was a span of 11 bases. The CDR3 runs 15 residues. Germline lookup yields CDR1 LGHNA and CDR2 YSLEER.

V usage is TRBV7-9 and J usage is TRBJ2-5; 9 bases are shared with TRBD1. The CDR3 consists of 16 residues. V was clipped by 2 bases and J by 5 bases; unmatched bases: 9. Germline V gives CDR1 SEHNR, CDR2 FQNEAQ (reference sequence). The CDR3 DNA sequence: TGTGCCAGCAGCTTATTAACAGGGGGCGCGAAGGAGACCCAGTACTTC. Amino acids: CASSLLTGGAKETQYF.

The chain combines TRBV7-9 with TRBJ2-7, with a tentative D call TRBD1 (5 bases). The CDR3 runs 16 residues. CDR1 and CDR2 (germline): SEHNR, FQNEAQ (reference sequence). Trimming pared 2 bases from V and 3 bases from J, leaving 17 bases between. CDR3 coding DNA: TGTGCCAGCAGCTTAACCCGTTGGGGCAGGGTCTACGAGCAGTACTTC. Translating gives CASSLTRWGRVYEQYF.

J is TRBJ2-3 and V is TRBV27; weak D call: TRBD2 (5 bases). Germline lookup yields CDR1 MNHEY and CDR2 SMNVEV (reference sequence). The CDR3 is 14 amino acids. V shed 3 bases and J shed 0 bases, with 7 bases lying between them. The CDR3 nucleotides read TGTGCCAGCAGTTTCGGGGAGAGCACAGATACGCAGTATTTT. It yields the protein CASSFGESTDTQYF.

This chain uses TRBV11-2 with TRBJ2-7; D perhaps matches TRBD1 (6 bases). CDR1 is SGHAT and CDR2 is FQNNGV in the germline V gene. The CDR3 covers 14 residues. V lost 5 bases, J lost 5 bases, and 16 bases lay in between. The CDR3 DNA sequence: TGTGCCAGCAGCCCGAGTCAGGGGAGCCACGAGCAGTACTTC. Protein product: CASSPSQGSHEQYF.

The table lists this clone with a count of one. The chain combines TRBV7-9 with TRBJ2-1, with 9 bases fitting TRBD2. The germline CDR1 and CDR2 sequences are SEHNR and FQNEAQ (reference sequence). The V and J ends lost 3 bases and 4 bases, in that order; junction bases with no gene match: 4. There are 15 residues in the CDR3. The CDR3 coding sequence is TGTGCCAGCAGCTTTCGGGCGGGAGGGTACAATGAGCAGTTCTTC. Translation: CASSFRAGGYNEQFF.

This chain links TRBV7-2 with TRBJ1-6; 9 bases map to TRBD1. Germline V lookup: CDR1 SGHTA, CDR2 FQGNSA. Trimming removed 3 bases from V and 10 bases from J; junction bases left unmatched: 10. This CDR3 has 16 residues. CDR3 protein: CASSFGQGQLGSPLHF. The CDR3 bases are TGTGCCAGCAGCTTTGGACAGGGGCAGTTAGGCTCACCCCTCCACTTT. The full variable domain, completed using reference TRBV7-2 and TRBJ1-6, is GAGVSQSPSNKVTEKGKDVELRCDPISGHTALYWYRQSLGQGLEFLIYFQGNSAPDKSGLPSDRFSAERTGGSVSTLTIQRTQQEDSAVYLCASSFGQGQLGSPLHFGNGTRLTVT.

V usage is TRBV28 and J usage is TRBJ2-7; 11 bases agree with TRBD2. This CDR3 is 14 amino acids long. In germline, CDR1 is MDHEN, CDR2 SYDVKM. Germline trimming cut 5 bases from V and 1 base from J; bases unmatched to any gene: 1. CDR3 coding DNA: TGTGCCAGCAGTGGGACTAGCGGTTCCTACGAGCAGTACTTC. It yields the protein CASSGTSGSYEQYF.

The chain links TRBV7-8 to TRBJ1-2, with 10 bases aligning to TRBD1. V was clipped by 5 bases and J by 7 bases; unmatched bases: 10. The CDR3 length is 15 residues. CDR1 SGHVS and CDR2 FQNEAQ come from the germline V gene. The CDR3 DNA reads TGTGCCAGCAGCGCTAGAAAGGGGACAGGGGTTGGCTACACCTTC. Its translation is CASSARKGTGVGYTF.

The chain joins TRBV29-1 to TRBJ2-3; the match to TRBD2 covers 9 bases. Germline V gene lookup returns CDR1 SQVTM and CDR2 ANQGSEA. The CDR3 runs to 18 residues. V was clipped by 5 bases and J by 0 bases; unmatched bases: 15. In DNA, the CDR3 is TGCAGCGTTAACGTGGAAGCGGGGGGTTCCCCGAGCACAGATACGCAGTATTTT. It yields the protein CSVNVEAGGSPSTDTQYF.

The chain links TRBV5-6 to TRBJ2-2, with TRBD2 identical over 10 bases. The J segment lost 4 bases and the V segment lost 3 bases, leaving 6 bases of the junction unmatched. Germline CDR1 reads SGHDT; CDR2 reads YYEEEE. The CDR3 covers 16 residues. The chain's CDR3 is CASSWGTSVFTGELFF. In nucleotides, the CDR3 is TGTGCCAGCAGCTGGGGGACTAGCGTGTTCACCGGGGAGCTGTTTTTT. Complete variable domain (other parts from reference TRBV5-6 and TRBJ2-2): DAGVTQSPTHLIKTRGQQVTLRCSPKSGHDTVSWYQQALGQGPQFIFQYYEEEERQRGNFPDRFSGHQFPNYSSELNVNALLLGDSALYLCASSWGTSVFTGELFFGEGSRLTVL.

This clone was counted a few times. This rearrangement joins TRBV11-2 to TRBJ2-1; 9 bases line up with TRBD2. V gave up 3 bases and J gave up 0 bases; unmatched junction bases: 3. Germline V gene sequence: CDR1 SGHAT, CDR2 FQNNGV. There are 16 residues in the CDR3. CDR3 nucleotides: TGTGCCAGCAGCTTCCTAGCGGGGAGCTCCTACAATGAGCAGTTCTTC. This gives the protein CASSFLAGSSYNEQFF.

V usage is TRBV6-1 and J usage is TRBJ2-7, with a possible D match to TRBD1 (5 bases). The CDR3 runs to 13 residues. V lost 7 bases to trimming and J lost 3 bases, with 13 bases between them. The germline V gene has CDR1 MNHNS and CDR2 SASEGT. This CDR3 is CASTRTPDYEQYF. DNA of the CDR3: TGTGCCAGCACACGGACACCAGACTACGAGCAGTACTTC.

This clone has a single count. This same CDR3 is encoded by further DNA sequences in the sample. V gene TRBV27 combines with J gene TRBJ2-7; D remains unclear. The V end was cut by 3 bases, the J end by 0 bases, with 6 bases between. The germline gives CDR1 MNHEY, CDR2 SMNVEV (reference sequence). This CDR3 is 13 amino acids long. The CDR3 sequence: CASSFSSSYEQYF. CDR3 bases: TGTGCCAGCAGTTTCTCGAGCTCCTACGAGCAGTACTTC.

The V gene is TRBV9, the J gene TRBJ2-3, with TRBD2 matching over 12 bases. The CDR3 totals 14 residues. Per germline, CDR1 SGDLS and CDR2 YYNGEE. With 6 bases clipped from V and 2 bases from J, the junction kept 1 base outside the gene matches. CDR3 coding DNA: TGTGCCAGCACTAGCGGGAGGGTCACAGATACGCAGTATTTT. Translated: CASTSGRVTDTQYF.

The genes are TRBV11-3 and TRBJ2-1; D perhaps matches TRBD2 (5 bases). V lost 3 bases, J lost 0 bases, and 9 bases lay in between. Per the germline V gene, CDR1 is SGHNT and CDR2 is YENEEA. The CDR3 is 15 residues long. The CDR3: CASSFLGISYNEQFF. The CDR3 coding sequence is TGTGCCAGCAGCTTTCTCGGGATCTCCTACAATGAGCAGTTCTTC.

The chain links TRBV6-5 to TRBJ2-1; D unresolved. V lost 6 bases and J lost 1, with 10 bases in between. The CDR3 sequence is 14 residues long. The germline CDR1 and CDR2 sequences are MNHEY and SVGAGI. The CDR3 DNA sequence: TGTGCCAGCAGGATAGAAATTTCCTACAATGAGCAGTTCTTC. It translates to CASRIEISYNEQFF.

This chain links TRBV7-9 with TRBJ2-2, with D perhaps TRBD1 (6 bases). Germline CDR1 SEHNR, CDR2 FQNEAQ (reference sequence). This CDR3 has 15 amino acids. Trimming left V 1 base short and J 5 bases short, with 11 bases between. CDR3 bases: TGTGCCAGCAGCTTAGAGGGGGTGATGACCGGGGAGCTGTTTTTT. Residues: CASSLEGVMTGELFF. The variable domain in full, with the rest retrieved from reference TRBV7-9 and TRBJ2-2, is DTGVSQNPRHKITKRGQNVTFRCDPISEHNRLYWYRQTLGQGPEFLTYFQNEAQLEKSRLLSDRFSAERPKGSFSTLEIQRTEQGDSAMYLCASSLEGVMTGELFFGEGSRLTVL.

V usage is TRBV5-1 and J usage is TRBJ2-2, with a tentative D call TRBD2 (6 bases). Deletions cut 5 bases from V and 4 bases from J, with 12 bases between. Germline loops: CDR1 SGHRS, CDR2 YFSETQ. This CDR3 comprises 14 residues. The CDR3 here is CASSVIAATGELFF. The CDR3 DNA follows: TGCGCCAGCAGTGTAATAGCGGCCACCGGGGAGCTGTTTTTT.

This chain uses TRBV28 with TRBJ2-7, with TRBD2 matching over 8 bases. With 2 bases clipped from V and 5 bases from J, the junction kept 14 bases outside the gene matches. The CDR3 contains 17 residues. From germline, CDR1 is MDHEN and CDR2 SYDVKM. This chain's CDR3 is CASSLILAGSEAHEQYF. For the CDR3, the DNA is TGTGCCAGCAGTTTAATCCTAGCGGGCAGTGAGGCACACGAGCAGTACTTC.

The V gene is TRBV28, the J gene TRBJ2-1, with 14 positions matching TRBD2. CDR3 size: 16 residues. Germline V gene data show CDR1 as MDHEN and CDR2 as SYDVKM. J was trimmed by 3 bases and V by 5 bases; bases with no gene match: 3. The DNA for the CDR3 is TGTGCCAGCAGTCGACTAGCGGGGGGGCTCTACAATGAGCAGTTCTTC. As protein: CASSRLAGGLYNEQFF. Full variable domain (rest looked up from reference TRBV28 and TRBJ2-1): DVKVTQSSRYLVKRTGEKVFLECVQDMDHENMFWYRQDPGLGLRLIYFSYDVKMKEKGDIPEGYSVSREKKERFSLILESASTNQTSMYLCASSRLAGGLYNEQFFGPGTRLTVL.

The chain employs TRBV5-4 and TRBJ2-3; D call uncertain. The V gene lost 2 bases and the J gene lost 2 bases, with 6 bases spanning the gap. Germline V CDR1 and CDR2: SGHNT, YYREEE (reference sequence). The CDR3 totals 13 residues. As DNA, the CDR3 is TGTGCCAGCAGCTTTGGGCACACAGATACGCAGTATTTT. It encodes CASSFGHTDTQYF.

This sequence joins TRBV2 and TRBJ2-1; D might be TRBD2 (6 bases). The CDR3 sequence is 15 residues long. Looked up from germline, CDR1 is SNHLY and CDR2 is FYNNEI. V lost 1 base, J lost 0 bases, and 7 bases lay in between. The CDR3: CASSEETSSYNEQFF. CDR3 DNA: TGTGCCAGCAGTGAAGAGACTAGCTCCTACAATGAGCAGTTCTTC.